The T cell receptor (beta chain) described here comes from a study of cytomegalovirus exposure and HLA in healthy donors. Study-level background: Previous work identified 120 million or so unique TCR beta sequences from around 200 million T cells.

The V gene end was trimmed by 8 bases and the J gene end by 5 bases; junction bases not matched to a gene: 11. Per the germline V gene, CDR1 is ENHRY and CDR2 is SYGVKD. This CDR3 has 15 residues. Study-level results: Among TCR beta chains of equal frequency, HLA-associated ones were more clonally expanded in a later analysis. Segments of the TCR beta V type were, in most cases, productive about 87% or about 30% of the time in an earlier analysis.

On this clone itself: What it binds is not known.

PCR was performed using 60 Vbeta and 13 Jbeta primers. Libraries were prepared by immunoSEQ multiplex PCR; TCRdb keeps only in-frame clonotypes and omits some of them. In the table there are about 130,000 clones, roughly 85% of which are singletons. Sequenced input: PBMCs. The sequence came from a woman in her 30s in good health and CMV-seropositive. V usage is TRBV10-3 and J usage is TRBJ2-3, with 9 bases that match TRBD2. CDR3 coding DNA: TGTGCCATCGGCTACTCTAGCGGGGCGGGAGATACGCAGTATTTT. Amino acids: CAIGYSSGAGDTQYF.